Given below is one T cell receptor beta chain in context. Its specificity is not known. Per the germline V gene, CDR1 is LNHDA and CDR2 is SQIVND (reference sequence). The trim removed 7 bases at V and 1 base at J, leaving 1 base unmatched. This CDR3 spans 13 amino acids. This sample was taken from a study of long-term antiretroviral therapy in people with HIV. The assay, immunoSEQ v3.0, was run at survey level. Clones were sequenced by immunoSEQ multiplex PCR, and TCRdb holds only the in-frame ones, with some missing. The sample lists around 17,000 clones, roughly 71% seen once, with over 12% in the top ten. General observations from the study: Regardless of time point, clones expanded before ART dominated the repertoire.

This specimen was unsorted PBMCs, taken just under 2.6 years before starting antiretroviral therapy. The rearrangement joins TRBV19 to TRBJ2-3, with TRBD1 matching over 8 bases. This sequence originates from a woman between 50 and 59 years old with HIV. CDR3 amino acids: CASKTGGTDTQYF. For the CDR3, the DNA is TGTGCCAGTAAGACAGGGGGCACAGATACGCAGTATTTT.